This T cell receptor (beta chain) was identified in a study of T cell changes during pregnancy in multiple sclerosis (dated by TCRdb to between 2018 and 2021). The study in broad terms: In women with multiple sclerosis, the researchers looked at how the T cell repertoire shifted as pregnancy progressed.

Germline trimming: 5 bases from V, 6 bases from J; junction bases outside gene matches: 10. The CDR3 runs 15 amino acids, cysteine and phenylalanine included. Left in the record is the CDR3 DNA by itself, 45 bases read in frame from the first base. CDR1 and CDR2 are drawn from the germline V gene (reference sequence): LNHDA, SQIVND. The library was obtained by the immunoSEQ multiplex PCR assay. Drawn from immuneACCESS, this table holds only the in-frame rearrangements with V and J called that TCRdb kept. Clones are partly lost; checked studies trace under half to an unresolved V gene and leave the rest unexplained. The sample data list over 60,000 clones, and roughly 91% of these were observed just once. The ten largest clonotypes hold 0.6% to 0.8% of the sample. In regard to this clone: The antigen this receptor binds is unknown. It has no much larger one-base neighbor in the sample; base qualities were not kept.

This sample comprised peripheral blood, obtained in the third trimester of pregnancy. The V gene is TRBV19 and the J gene is TRBJ2-1; 7 junctional bases match TRBD2. The TCR was taken from a female donor in good health, enrolled as a control in a pregnancy study. CDR3 loop: CASSPWGGSSNEQFF. The DNA sequence is TGTGCCAGTAGTCCTTGGGGCGGGAGTTCCAATGAGCAGTTCTTC. Extended through the reference TRBV19 and TRBJ2-1 proteins, this CDR3 yields the full variable domain: DGGITQSPKYLFRKEGQNVTLSCEQNLNHDAMYWYRQDPGQGLRLIYYSQIVNDFQKGDIAEGYSVSREKKESFPLTVTSAQKNPTAFYLCASSPWGGSSNEQFFGPGTRLTVL.